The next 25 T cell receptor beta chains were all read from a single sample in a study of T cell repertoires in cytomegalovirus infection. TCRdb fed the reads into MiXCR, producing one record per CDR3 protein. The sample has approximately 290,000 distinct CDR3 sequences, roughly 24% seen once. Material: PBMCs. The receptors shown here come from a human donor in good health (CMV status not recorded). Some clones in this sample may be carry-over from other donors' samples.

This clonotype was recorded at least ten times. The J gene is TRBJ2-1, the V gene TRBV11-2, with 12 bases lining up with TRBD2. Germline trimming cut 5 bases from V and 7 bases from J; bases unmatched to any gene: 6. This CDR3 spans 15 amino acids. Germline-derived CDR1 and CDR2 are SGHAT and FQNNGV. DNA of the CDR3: TGTGCCAGCAGCCCGAGACTAGCGGGAGATAATGAGCAGTTCTTC. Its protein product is CASSPRLAGDNEQFF.

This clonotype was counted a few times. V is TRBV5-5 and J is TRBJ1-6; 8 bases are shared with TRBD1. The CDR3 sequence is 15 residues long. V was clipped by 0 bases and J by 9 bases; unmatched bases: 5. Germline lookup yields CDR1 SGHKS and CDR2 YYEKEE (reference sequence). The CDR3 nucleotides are TGTGCCAGCAGCTTGGTTGGACAGGGTTCTTCACCCCTCCACTTT. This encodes CASSLVGQGSSPLHF. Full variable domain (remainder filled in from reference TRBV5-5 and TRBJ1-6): DAGVTQSPTHLIKTRGQQVTLRCSPISGHKSVSWYQQVLGQGPQFIFQYYEKEERGRGNFPDRFSARQFPNYSSELNVNALLLGDSALYLCASSLVGQGSSPLHFGNGTRLTVT.

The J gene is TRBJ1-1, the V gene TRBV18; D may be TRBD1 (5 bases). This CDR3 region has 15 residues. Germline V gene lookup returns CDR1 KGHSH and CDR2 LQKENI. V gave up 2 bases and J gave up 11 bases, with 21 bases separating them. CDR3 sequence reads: CASSPVGTSSRWAFF. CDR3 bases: TGTGCCAGCTCACCAGTAGGGACCTCATCCCGATGGGCTTTCTTT.

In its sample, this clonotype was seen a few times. The CDR3 DNA reads as TGCGCCAGCAGTTCCTGGGCCGGGGAGCTGTTTTTT. This sequence encodes CASSSWAGELFF. V is TRBV10-1 and J is TRBJ2-2; no clear D. CDR1 and CDR2 (germline): WNHNN, SYGVQD (reference sequence). Between the trimmed V and J ends, which lost 5 bases and 6 bases, there was a span of 7 bases. This CDR3 has 12 residues.

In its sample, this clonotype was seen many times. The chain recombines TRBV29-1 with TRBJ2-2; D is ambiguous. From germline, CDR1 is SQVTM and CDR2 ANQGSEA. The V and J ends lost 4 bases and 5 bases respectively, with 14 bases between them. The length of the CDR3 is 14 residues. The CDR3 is CSVANSDGTGELFF. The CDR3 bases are TGCAGCGTTGCCAACTCGGACGGGACCGGGGAGCTGTTTTTT.

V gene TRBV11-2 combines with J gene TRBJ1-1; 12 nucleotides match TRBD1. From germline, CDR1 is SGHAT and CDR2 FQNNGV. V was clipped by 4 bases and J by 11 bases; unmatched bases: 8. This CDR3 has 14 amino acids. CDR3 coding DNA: TGTGCCAGCAGCTCTGCCGGGACAGGGGGCATGGCTTTCTTT. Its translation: CASSSAGTGGMAFF.

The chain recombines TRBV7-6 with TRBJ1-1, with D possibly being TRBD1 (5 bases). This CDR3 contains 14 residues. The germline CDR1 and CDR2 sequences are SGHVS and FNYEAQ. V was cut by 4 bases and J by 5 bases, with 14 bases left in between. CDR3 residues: CASSYRLSGTEAFF. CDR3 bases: TGTGCCAGCAGCTACAGGTTATCGGGGACTGAAGCTTTCTTT.

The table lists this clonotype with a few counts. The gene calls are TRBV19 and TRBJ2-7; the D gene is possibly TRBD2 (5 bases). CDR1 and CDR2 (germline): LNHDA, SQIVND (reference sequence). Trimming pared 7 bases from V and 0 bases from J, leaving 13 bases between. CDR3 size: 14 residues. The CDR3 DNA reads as TGTGCCAGTATGTCTAGCCCAAACTCCTACGAGCAGTACTTC. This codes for CASMSSPNSYEQYF.

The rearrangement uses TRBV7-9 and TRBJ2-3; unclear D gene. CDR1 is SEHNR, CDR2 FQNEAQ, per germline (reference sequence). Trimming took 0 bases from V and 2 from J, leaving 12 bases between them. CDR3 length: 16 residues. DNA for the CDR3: TGTGCCAGCAGCTTAGCCCCGAACGTTTACACAGATACGCAGTATTTT. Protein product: CASSLAPNVYTDTQYF.

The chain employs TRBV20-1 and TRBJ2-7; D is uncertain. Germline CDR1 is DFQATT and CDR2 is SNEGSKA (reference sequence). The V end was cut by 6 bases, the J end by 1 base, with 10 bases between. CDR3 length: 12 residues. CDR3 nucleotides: TGCAGTGCCTCCGGGCGGTCCTACGAGCAGTACTTC. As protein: CSASGRSYEQYF.

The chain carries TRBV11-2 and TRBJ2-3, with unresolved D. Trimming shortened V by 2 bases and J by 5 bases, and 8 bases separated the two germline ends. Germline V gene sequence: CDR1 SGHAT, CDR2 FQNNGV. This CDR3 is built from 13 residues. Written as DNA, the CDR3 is TGTGCCAGCAGCTTATCATCGGTAGATACGCAGTATTTT. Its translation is CASSLSSVDTQYF.

CDR3 region: CASSRGGSRNTIYF. The CDR3 nucleotides are TGTGCCAGCAGCCGGGGGGGCAGTCGAAACACCATATATTTT. The rearrangement joins TRBV7-2 to TRBJ1-3, with D possibly TRBD1 on 6 matching bases. Looked up from germline, CDR1 is SGHTA and CDR2 is FQGNSA. The CDR3 totals 14 residues. Trimming pared 5 bases from V and 5 bases from J, leaving 13 bases between. The full variable domain, its missing parts supplied by reference TRBV7-2 and TRBJ1-3, is GAGVSQSPSNKVTEKGKDVELRCDPISGHTALYWYRQSLGQGLEFLIYFQGNSAPDKSGLPSDRFSAERTGGSVSTLTIQRTQQEDSAVYLCASSRGGSRNTIYFGEGSWLTVV.

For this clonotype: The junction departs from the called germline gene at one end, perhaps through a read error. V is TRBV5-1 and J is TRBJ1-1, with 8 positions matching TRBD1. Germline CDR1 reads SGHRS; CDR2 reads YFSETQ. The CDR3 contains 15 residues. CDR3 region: CTSSPGTGWGTEAFF. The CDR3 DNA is TGCACCAGCAGCCCCGGGACAGGATGGGGGACTGAAGCTTTCTTT.

CDR3 region: CATSRDYQATEAFF. As DNA, the CDR3 is TGTGCCACCAGCAGAGATTACCAGGCCACTGAAGCTTTCTTT. This chain connects TRBV15 to TRBJ1-1; D is uncertain. The CDR3 has 14 residues. V lost 0 bases, J lost 4 bases, and 9 bases lay in between. The germline gives CDR1 LNHNV, CDR2 YYDKDF (reference sequence). The full variable domain, rest sourced from reference TRBV15 and TRBJ1-1, is DAMVIQNPRYQVTQFGKPVTLSCSQTLNHNVMYWYQQKSSQAPKLLFHYYDKDFNNEADTPDNFQSRRPNTSFCFLDIRSPGLGDTAMYLCATSRDYQATEAFFGQGTRLTVV.

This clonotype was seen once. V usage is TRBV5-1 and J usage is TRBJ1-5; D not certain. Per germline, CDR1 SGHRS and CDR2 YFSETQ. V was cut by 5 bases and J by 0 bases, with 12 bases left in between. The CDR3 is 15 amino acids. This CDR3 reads CASRPDVNSNQPQHF. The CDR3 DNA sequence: TGCGCCAGCAGACCCGACGTAAATAGCAATCAGCCCCAGCATTTT.

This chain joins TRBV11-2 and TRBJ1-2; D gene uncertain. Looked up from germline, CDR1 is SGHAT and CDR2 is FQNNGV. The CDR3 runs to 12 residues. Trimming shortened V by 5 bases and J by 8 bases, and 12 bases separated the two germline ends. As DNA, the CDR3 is TGTGCCAGCAGCCCCACTTATGGGGGCTACACCTTC. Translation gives CASSPTYGGYTF.

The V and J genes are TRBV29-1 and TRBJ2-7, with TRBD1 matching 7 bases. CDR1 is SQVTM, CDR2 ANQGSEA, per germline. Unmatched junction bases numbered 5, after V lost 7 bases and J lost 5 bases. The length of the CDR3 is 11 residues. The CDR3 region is CSARQGHEQYF. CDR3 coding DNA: TGCAGCGCCCGACAGGGACACGAGCAGTACTTC.

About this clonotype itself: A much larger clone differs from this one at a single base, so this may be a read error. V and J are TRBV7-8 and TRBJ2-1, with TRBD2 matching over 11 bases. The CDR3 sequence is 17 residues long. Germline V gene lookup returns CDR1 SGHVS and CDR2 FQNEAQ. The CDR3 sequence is CASSLGGLAEAYNERFF. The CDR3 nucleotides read TGTGCCAGCAGCTTAGGGGGACTAGCGGAAGCCTACAATGAGCGGTTCTTC.

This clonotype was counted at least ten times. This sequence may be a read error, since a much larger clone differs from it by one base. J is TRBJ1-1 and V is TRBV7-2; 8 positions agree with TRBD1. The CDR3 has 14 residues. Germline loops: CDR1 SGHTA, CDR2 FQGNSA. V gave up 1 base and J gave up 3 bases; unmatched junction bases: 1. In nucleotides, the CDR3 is TGTGCCAGCAGCTTAGGACAGGGGTACACTGAAGCTTTCTTT. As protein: CASSLGQGYTEAFF.

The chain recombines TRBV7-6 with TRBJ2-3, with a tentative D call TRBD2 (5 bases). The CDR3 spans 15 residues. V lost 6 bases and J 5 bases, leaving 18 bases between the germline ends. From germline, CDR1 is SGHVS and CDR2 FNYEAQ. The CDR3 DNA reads TGTGCCAGCAGTCATCAAAGACCCGAGGGAGATACGCAGTATTTT. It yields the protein CASSHQRPEGDTQYF.

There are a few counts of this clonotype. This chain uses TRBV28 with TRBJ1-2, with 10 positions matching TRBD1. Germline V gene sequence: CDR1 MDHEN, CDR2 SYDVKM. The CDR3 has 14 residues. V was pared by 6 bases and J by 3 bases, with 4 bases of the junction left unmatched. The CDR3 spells CASSGTGVYYGYTF. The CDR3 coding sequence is TGTGCCAGCAGCGGGACAGGGGTTTACTATGGCTACACCTTC.

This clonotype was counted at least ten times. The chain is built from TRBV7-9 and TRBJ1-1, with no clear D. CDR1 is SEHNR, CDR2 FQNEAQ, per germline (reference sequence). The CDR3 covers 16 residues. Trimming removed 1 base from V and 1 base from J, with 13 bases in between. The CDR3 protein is CASSLEVGGPNTEAFF. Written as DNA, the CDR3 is TGTGCCAGCAGCTTAGAAGTTGGTGGACCGAACACTGAAGCTTTCTTT.

Here the CDR3 DNA reads TGTGCCTGGAGTGTACTTTCCGGGAGAAGCAATGAGCAGTTCTTC. Protein: CAWSVLSGRSNEQFF. The chain uses TRBV30 and TRBJ2-1; possibly TRBD2 for D (6 bases). V was cut by 0 bases and J by 6 bases, with 15 bases left in between. Germline V lookup: CDR1 GTSNPN, CDR2 SVGIG (reference sequence). This CDR3 spans 15 amino acids.

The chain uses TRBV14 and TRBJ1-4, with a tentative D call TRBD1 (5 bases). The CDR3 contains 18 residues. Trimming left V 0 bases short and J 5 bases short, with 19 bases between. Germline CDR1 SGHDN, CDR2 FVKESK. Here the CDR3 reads CASSQDQGHFRLNEKLFF. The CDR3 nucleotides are TGTGCCAGCAGCCAAGACCAGGGCCATTTCCGTCTCAATGAAAAACTGTTTTTT.

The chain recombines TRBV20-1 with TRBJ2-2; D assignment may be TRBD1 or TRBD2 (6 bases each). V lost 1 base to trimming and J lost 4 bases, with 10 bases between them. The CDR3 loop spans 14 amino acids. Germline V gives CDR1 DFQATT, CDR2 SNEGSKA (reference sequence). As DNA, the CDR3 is TGCAGTGCTAGAGGGGGGGCGGTCACCGGGGAGCTGTTTTTT. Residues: CSARGGAVTGELFF.